A selection of T cell receptor beta chains follows, all from one sample in a study of cytotoxic CD8 clonotypes in ibrutinib-treated CLL. Assay: immunoSEQ multiplex PCR; the TCRdb copy retains only in-frame clones and omits some. The table lists around 27,000 clones, 69% of them singletons. The source material was PBMCs, sampled at disease progression, from a patient treated with ibrutinib. The receptors were gathered from a human donor with chronic lymphocytic leukemia. Both conserved end residues are part of each CDR3. Each record gives: CDR3 DNA, CDR3 protein, clone size, D gene, CDR3 length, V gene, J gene. D genes are given only for firm matches. For some rows the clone size is stated as once, few or many, or as a class when expanded; others skip it.

TGTGCCTGGGGCCCGGGTTTCTATGGCTACACCTTC	CAWGPGFYGYTF	NA	NA	12	TRBV30	TRBJ1-2
TGTGCCAGTAGTACTTCTGACGGTTCCAATCAGCCCCAGCATTTT	CASSTSDGSNQPQHF	NA	NA	15	TRBV19	TRBJ1-5
TGTGCCAGCAGCGCCAGGGTGTTGGGAGAGGATGAGCAGTTCTTC	CASSARVLGEDEQFF	NA	NA	15	TRBV7-8	TRBJ2-1
TGTGCCAGCGCCCCAACAGGACAGCCCAACTATGGCTACACCTTC	CASAPTGQPNYGYTF	NA	NA	15	TRBV27	TRBJ1-2
TGCGCCAGCAGCCTTGGGACAGGGTCAGGAAACACCATATATTTT	CASSLGTGSGNTIYF	NA	TRBD1	15	TRBV5-1	TRBJ1-3
TGTGCCAGCAGCCCTGGTGGAGGGAACTATGGCTACACCTTC	CASSPGGGNYGYTF	NA	NA	14	TRBV5-4	TRBJ1-2
TGTGCCAGCAGCCGCGGTAGGGGGGCCCCAGAGACCCAGTACTTC	CASSRGRGAPETQYF	NA	NA	15	TRBV7-8	TRBJ2-5
TGTGCCAGCAGAACGCGAGGGGGGATCGGGGAAAAACTGTTTTTT	CASRTRGGIGEKLFF	once	NA	15	TRBV27	TRBJ1-4
TGCGCCACCTCGGACGGCCTCTATGGCTACACCTTC	CATSDGLYGYTF	NA	NA	12	TRBV4-1	TRBJ1-2
TGCGCCAGCAGGAGGTCGATAGGGTCCGGGAACACTGAAGCTTTCTTT	CASRRSIGSGNTEAFF	NA	NA	16	TRBV4-1	TRBJ1-1
TGTGCCAGCAGCCTCGCAGAGGGGTCACCCCTCCACTTT	CASSLAEGSPLHF	medium-sized	NA	13	TRBV7-3	TRBJ1-6
TGCGCCAGCAGCCAAGTTTCTAGCGGGGCCTACGAGCAGTACTTC	CASSQVSSGAYEQYF	NA	TRBD2	15	TRBV4-1	TRBJ2-7
TGCGCCAGCAGCGGGGACAGGGGGAACTATGGCTACACCTTC	CASSGDRGNYGYTF	few	TRBD1	14	TRBV5-1	TRBJ1-2
TGTGCCTGGAGTGAAAATAGGTACTATGGCTACACCTTC	CAWSENRYYGYTF	NA	NA	13	TRBV30	TRBJ1-2
TGTGCCAGCAGCCCTAGGACGGATTACAATGAGCAGTTCTTC	CASSPRTDYNEQFF	NA	NA	14	TRBV7-9	TRBJ2-1
TGCGCCAGCAGCAGAGACAGGGGGCGCACAGATACGCAGTATTTT	CASSRDRGRTDTQYF	few	TRBD1	15	TRBV5-1	TRBJ2-3
TGCAGTGCTACCAGGGGAGAGACCCAGTACTTC	CSATRGETQYF	once	NA	11	TRBV20-1	TRBJ2-5
TGTGCCTGGACTTACGGGGGGTACAATGAGCAGTTCTTC	CAWTYGGYNEQFF	NA	TRBD2	13	TRBV30	TRBJ2-1
TGTGCCAGCAGCTTGAACCAAGAGACCCAGTACTTC	CASSLNQETQYF	NA	NA	12	TRBV5-6	TRBJ2-5
TGTGCCAGCAGCTTGGATCTAGCTTGGATGTCCGAGCAGTACTTC	CASSLDLAWMSEQYF	NA	NA	15	TRBV5-5	TRBJ2-7
TGTGCCAGCAGCAAAGCTAGCGGGGGGGCATCCGGGGAGCTGTTTTTT	CASSKASGGASGELFF	few	TRBD2	16	TRBV11-2	TRBJ2-2
TGTGCCAGCAGTGTCACGGGGGGCACTAATGAAAAACTGTTTTTT	CASSVTGGTNEKLFF	NA	NA	15	TRBV6-5	TRBJ1-4
TGTGCCAGCAGCGTAGACGGGACAGGGTTCTACGAGCAGTACTTC	CASSVDGTGFYEQYF	few	TRBD1	15	TRBV9	TRBJ2-7
TGTGCCATCAGTCGGGACCTAAGCTCCTACAATGAGCAGTTCTTC	CAISRDLSSYNEQFF	NA	NA	15	TRBV10-3	TRBJ2-1
TGTGCCAGCAGCCGTCCTACACAGGGGAAAGCTTTCTTT	CASSRPTQGKAFF	NA	TRBD1	13	TRBV5-4	TRBJ1-1
TGCAGCGTTGGACAGGGGGGAGCCACTGAAGCTTTCTTT	CSVGQGGATEAFF	NA	TRBD1	13	TRBV29-1	TRBJ1-1
TGTGCCAGCAGCGTGGGACAGCAAAACACCGGGGAGCTGTTTTTT	CASSVGQQNTGELFF	few	TRBD1	15	TRBV9	TRBJ2-2
TGTGCCAGCTGGACGGGACAGGGGACAGATACGCAGTATTTT	CASWTGQGTDTQYF	NA	TRBD1	14	TRBV19	TRBJ2-3
TGCGCCAGCAGGACGGGACAGAGCTACGAGCAGTACTTC	CASRTGQSYEQYF	NA	TRBD1	13	TRBV5-1	TRBJ2-7
TGTGCCAGCACCTGGGGGCGGAACACTGAAGCTTTCTTT	CASTWGRNTEAFF	NA	NA	13	TRBV5-6	TRBJ1-1
TGTGCCAGTAGTATAGAAGGGAACACTGAAGCTTTCTTT	CASSIEGNTEAFF	NA	NA	13	TRBV19	TRBJ1-1
TGTGCCAGCAGCTTGGGAGCAGGGACAGGGGGCCTTGGCTACACCTTC	CASSLGAGTGGLGYTF	NA	TRBD1	16	TRBV5-6	TRBJ1-2
TGCAGCGTCGGGGGACAGGGGTCCTCTGAGACCCAGTACTTC	CSVGGQGSSETQYF	NA	TRBD1	14	TRBV29-1	TRBJ2-5
TGTGCCAGCAGTGATCGGGCAACCGGGGAGCTGTTTTTT	CASSDRATGELFF	few	NA	13	TRBV6-1	TRBJ2-2
TGTGCCAGTAGTACTCAAGCGGGGAACTATGGCTACACCTTC	CASSTQAGNYGYTF	many	NA	14	TRBV19	TRBJ1-2
TGCGCCAGCAGCCAAGAAAACACCGGAGGGCCCTACGAGCAGTACTTC	CASSQENTGGPYEQYF	NA	NA	16	TRBV4-1	TRBJ2-7
TGTGCCAGCAGTGAAAATTCCTACACTGAAGCTTTCTTT	CASSENSYTEAFF	few	NA	13	TRBV6-1	TRBJ1-1